This T cell receptor (beta chain) was sequenced for a study of T cell repertoires in aging, cancer and after chemotherapy. Study information: Over several months to years, re-sampled healthy donor repertoires clearly shared clones.

Regarding the study as a whole: These repertoire data do not allow conclusions about immunological memory after chemotherapy.

TRB rearrangements spanning V, D and J were amplified using mixed TRB-A/B primers. TCRdb re-called the multiplex PCR reads through MiXCR, storing one row per CDR3 protein. The sample includes over 9,000 distinct CDR3 sequences, 20% to 30% seen only once; the top ten take approximately 2%. The CDR3 sequence is 13 residues long. Per germline, CDR1 LNHNV and CDR2 YYDKDF (reference sequence). With V trimmed by 1 base and J by 6 bases, 3 bases remained unmatched. This clonotype ranks as medium-sized. No antigen is known for it. The template was genomic DNA from peripheral blood, not RNA. The J gene is TRBJ2-7, the V gene TRBV15, with 7 nucleotides matching TRBD1. The sequenced material came from blood. This clonotype was sampled from a human donor in good health. The CDR3 nucleotides are TGTGCCACCAGCAGAGCCGACAGGGCCGAGCAGTACTTC. As protein: CATSRADRAEQYF. Drawing the rest from reference TRBV15 and TRBJ2-7, the complete variable domain is DAMVIQNPRYQVTQFGKPVTLSCSQTLNHNVMYWYQQKSSQAPKLLFHYYDKDFNNEADTPDNFQSRRPNTSFCFLDIRSPGLGDTAMYLCATSRADRAEQYFGPGTRLTVT.